The clone carrying this T cell receptor beta chain was seen only a few times. The CDR3 covers 15 residues. V lost 5 bases, J lost 6 bases, and 11 bases stayed unmatched. CDR1 and CDR2 (germline): MDHEN, SYDVKM. Of the isolated RNA, all was reverse transcribed, and so the sequenced material was expressed TCRB transcripts. Data came from immunoSEQ multiplex PCR; TCRdb stores just in-frame clones and leaves some out. The table has about 110,000 clones, 40% seen once; the top ten hold roughly 0.059%. This sample was included in a study of beta chain features in type 1 diabetes. V and J are TRBV28 and TRBJ2-5; 8 nucleotides agree with TRBD1. The sequence was obtained from a woman under 30 in good health. The sample comprised stem cell memory CD4+ T cells from blood. The CDR3 region is CASSTRTGSGKTQYF. The CDR3 DNA follows: TGTGCCAGCAGTACTCGGACAGGGAGTGGTAAGACCCAGTACTTC.